Shown below are 11 T cell receptor beta chains from a single sample sequenced in a study of blood T cell repertoires in COVID-19. Produced via immunoSEQ multiplex PCR; TCRdb's table is partial and in-frame only. The repertoire holds about 160,000 clones, with about nine tenths as singletons. What was sequenced was peripheral blood. These receptors were taken from a woman between 55 and 75 years old who had recovered from COVID-19.

This chain links TRBV4-2 with TRBJ1-2; D might be TRBD1 (6 bases). The length of the CDR3 is 17 residues. Trimming pared 0 bases from V and 0 bases from J, leaving 14 bases between. CDR1 and CDR2 (germline): LGHNA, YNFKEQ. The CDR3 DNA sequence: TGTGCCAGCAGCCAAGATGGTCAGGGGTTAGCTAACTATGGCTACACCTTC. This translates into CASSQDGQGLANYGYTF.

J is TRBJ1-5 and V is TRBV19; D might be TRBD1 (5 bases). The V and J ends lost 5 bases and 2 bases respectively, with 13 bases between them. There are 15 residues in the CDR3. The V gene's germline CDR1 is LNHDA and CDR2 SQIVND (reference sequence). The CDR3 DNA reads TGTGCCAGTAGTCAACAAGGAGGGGGCAATCAGCCCCAGCATTTT. This translates into CASSQQGGGNQPQHF.

This chain uses TRBV5-1 with TRBJ1-6; 9 bases are shared with TRBD1. The CDR3 consists of 14 residues. V trimming: 7 bases; J trimming: 8 bases; junction bases outside the gene matches: 7. Germline V gene sequence: CDR1 SGHRS, CDR2 YFSETQ. The CDR3 sequence: CASRVDRGDSPLHF. CDR3 in DNA: TGCGCCAGCCGAGTGGACAGGGGAGATTCACCCCTCCACTTT.

The genes are TRBV28 and TRBJ1-2; perhaps TRBD1 as D (6 bases). CDR3 length equals 13 residues. V lost 6 bases and J lost 8, with 16 bases in between. Germline assignment: CDR1 MDHEN and CDR2 SYDVKM. CDR3 region: CASSPGDKDGYTF. CDR3 in DNA: TGTGCCAGCAGCCCCGGGGACAAGGACGGCTACACCTTC.

J is TRBJ1-4 and V is TRBV6-5, with D unclear. Trimming removed 10 bases from V and 3 bases from J, with 18 bases in between. CDR3 length: 15 residues. Per the germline V gene, CDR1 is MNHEY and CDR2 is SVGAGI. The CDR3 loop is CATSAVGASNEKLFF. Here the CDR3 DNA reads TGTGCCACATCTGCGGTGGGAGCTTCTAATGAAAAACTGTTTTTT.

A remark on this clone: Distinct nucleotide sequences in the sample also encode this CDR3. The V gene is TRBV5-1, the J gene TRBJ1-1; no definite D call. The CDR3 sequence is 14 residues long. CDR1 and CDR2 from the germline V gene are SGHRS and YFSETQ. Trimming cost V 0 bases and J 0 bases, with 6 bases left between them. CDR3 amino acids: CASSLDDLNTEAFF. The CDR3 coding sequence is TGCGCCAGCAGCTTGGATGACTTGAACACTGAAGCTTTCTTT.

This clone was picked up one time. This sequence joins TRBV7-9 and TRBJ1-1, with D tentatively TRBD1 (5 bases). The CDR3 is 14 residues long. V dropped 8 bases and J dropped 1 base, with 14 bases sitting between them. The germline V gene encodes CDR1 SEHNR and CDR2 FQNEAQ (reference sequence). The CDR3 DNA reads TGTGCCAGCCTTATAGCGGGACGGAACACTGAAGCTTTCTTT. Encoded protein: CASLIAGRNTEAFF.

The CDR3, as DNA: TGTGCCAGCAGTGGCGGGTACGAGCAGTACTTC. Protein: CASSGGYEQYF. The J gene is TRBJ2-7, the V gene TRBV2, with D perhaps matching TRBD2 (5 bases). Trimming took off 4 bases at V and 4 bases at J, with 5 bases between the two ends. CDR3 length equals 11 residues. In germline, CDR1 is SNHLY, CDR2 FYNNEI. Variable domain in full (rest from reference TRBV2 and TRBJ2-7): EPEVTQTPSHQVTQMGQEVILRCVPISNHLYFYWYRQILGQKVEFLVSFYNNEISEKSEIFDDQFSVERPDGSNFTLKIRSTKLEDSAMYFCASSGGYEQYFGPGTRLTVT.

The V gene is TRBV9, the J gene TRBJ1-2; TRBD1 matches at 7 bases. The V and J ends lost 3 bases and 4 bases, in that order; junction bases with no gene match: 6. This CDR3 is built from 14 residues. Germline V gene lookup returns CDR1 SGDLS and CDR2 YYNGEE. The CDR3 spells CASSEPTGTYGYTF. As DNA, the CDR3 is TGTGCCAGCAGCGAGCCGACAGGGACCTATGGCTACACCTTC.

The chain is built from TRBV5-1 and TRBJ1-1; possibly TRBD1 for D (6 bases). V was cut by 2 bases and J by 0 bases, with 11 bases left in between. The CDR3 contains 15 residues. Germline V CDR1 and CDR2: SGHRS, YFSETQ. This CDR3 reads CASSFRTDMNTEAFF. The CDR3 coding sequence is TGCGCCAGCAGCTTCAGGACAGATATGAACACTGAAGCTTTCTTT.

The V gene is TRBV19, the J gene TRBJ1-3; D not resolved. Trimming cost V 8 bases and J 0 bases, with 11 bases left between them. Germline-derived CDR1 and CDR2 are LNHDA and SQIVND (reference sequence). The CDR3 covers 14 residues. CDR3 sequence reads: CASSGALSGNTIYF. The CDR3 DNA reads TGTGCCAGTTCAGGTGCTCTCTCTGGAAACACCATATATTTT.